The 23 T cell receptor beta chains below were found in one sample sequenced in a study of molecular identifiers for immune sequencing clone quantification. TCRdb reanalysed the PCR reads using MiXCR and keeps one entry per CDR3 protein. The sample consists of over 300,000 distinct CDR3 sequences, roughly 23% of them appearing once. The specimen sequenced was naive CD8+ T cells from blood, with Jurkat cell RNA spiked in. Subset described: FACS-sorted CD8+CD4-CCR7+CD45RA+ naive T cells. Receptors were obtained from a human donor in good health. Some libraries in this study had Jurkat cell RNA spiked in.

The gene calls are TRBV6-2 or TRBV6-3 and TRBJ2-7, with 7 nucleotides matching TRBD2. CDR1 and CDR2 (germline): MNHEY, SVGEGT. J was trimmed by 2 bases and V by 2 bases; bases with no gene match: 12. This CDR3 comprises 17 residues. In nucleotides, the CDR3 is TGTGCCAGCAGTTACGGGAGAGCGGGGACGCAGACCTACGAGCAGTACTTC. Translation: CASSYGRAGTQTYEQYF.

This clonotype showed up just once. One junction end does not reproduce the germline sequence, and a read error may be involved. This chain joins TRBV3-1 and TRBJ1-2; no firm D call. Germline values: CDR1 LGHDT, CDR2 YNNKEL (reference sequence). The CDR3 loop spans 16 amino acids. This CDR3 is CTSSQDPPSGVDGYTF. The CDR3 nucleotides read TGTACCAGCAGCCAAGATCCTCCATCGGGAGTTGATGGCTACACCTTC. Looking up the rest from reference TRBV3-1 and TRBJ1-2 gives the full variable domain: DTAVSQTPKYLVTQMGNDKSIKCEQNLGHDTMYWYKQDSKKFLKIMFSYNNKELIINETVPNRFSPKSPDKAHLNLHINSLELGDSAVYFCTSSQDPPSGVDGYTFGSGTRLTVV.

The chain employs TRBV7-9 and TRBJ2-4; 7 bases align to TRBD2. Germline CDR1 and CDR2: SEHNR and FQNEAQ (reference sequence). The CDR3 runs 20 residues. The ends lost 5 bases at V and 1 base at J; junction bases unmatched: 20. The CDR3 reads CASSAQAGTIGRRAKNIQYF. As DNA, the CDR3 is TGTGCCAGCAGCGCACAAGCCGGGACTATCGGGAGAAGGGCCAAAAACATTCAGTACTTC.

Notes on this clonotype: A much larger clone differs from this one at a single base, so this may be a read error. The V and J genes are TRBV7-9 and TRBJ1-1; 7 positions agree with TRBD1. This CDR3 spans 14 amino acids. Germline V lookup: CDR1 SEHNR, CDR2 FQNEAQ (reference sequence). As DNA, the CDR3 is TGTGCCAGCAGACTGGACAGGATGAACATTGAAGCTTTCTTT. It translates to CASRLDRMNIEAFF. The full variable domain, with the rest looked up from reference TRBV7-9 and TRBJ1-1, is DTGVSQNPRHKITKRGQNVTFRCDPISEHNRLYWYRQTLGQGPEFLTYFQNEAQLEKSRLLSDRFSAERPKGSFSTLEIQRTEQGDSAMYLCASRLDRMNIEAFFGQGTRLTVV.

This clonotype was recorded at least ten times. The chain couples TRBV6-2 or TRBV6-3 to TRBJ1-2; D remains unclear. The CDR3 consists of 11 residues. Deletions cut 5 bases from V and 5 bases from J, with 6 bases between. Germline lookup yields CDR1 MNHEY and CDR2 SVGEGT. The CDR3 DNA follows: TGTGCCAGCAGTCGTCTTTATGGCTACACCTTC. Its translation is CASSRLYGYTF.

This clonotype has ten or more counts. The chain carries TRBV29-1 and TRBJ1-1; TRBD1 is a possible D gene (5 bases). The germline gives CDR1 SQVTM, CDR2 ANQGSEA. Trimming shortened V by 5 bases and J by 7 bases, and 5 bases separated the two germline ends. This CDR3 is built from 9 residues. The CDR3 DNA reads as TGCAGCGTTCAGGGTGAAGCTTTCTTT. As protein: CSVQGEAFF.

This clonotype has a handful of counts. The CDR3 protein is CASSMVITDTQYF. The CDR3 coding sequence is TGTGCCAGTAGTATGGTCATCACAGATACGCAGTATTTT. This sequence joins TRBV19 and TRBJ2-3; D unclear. Trimming stripped 3 bases from V and 2 bases from J, with 6 bases between. Germline CDR1 is LNHDA and CDR2 is SQIVND (reference sequence). This CDR3 has 13 residues.

This clonotype has at least ten counts. The chain is built from TRBV7-9 and TRBJ2-5, with D possibly being TRBD1 (6 bases). V was cut by 3 bases and J by 1 base, with 9 bases left in between. This CDR3 is built from 14 residues. Germline assignment: CDR1 SEHNR and CDR2 FQNEAQ (reference sequence). The CDR3 loop reads CASSFTGTQETQYF. CDR3 DNA: TGTGCCAGCAGCTTCACAGGGACCCAAGAGACCCAGTACTTC.

The chain carries TRBV6-6 and TRBJ2-7, with D hard to call. Trimming stripped 6 bases from V and 6 bases from J, with 12 bases between. The CDR3 is 12 residues long. Per germline, CDR1 MNHNY and CDR2 SVGAGI (reference sequence). The CDR3 DNA reads as TGTGCCAGCAGCCCTGGACCTCTCGAGCAGTACTTC. Translating gives CASSPGPLEQYF.

Remarks on this clonotype: No conserved phenylalanine or tryptophan is present at the end of the CDR3, so a read error is the likely explanation. The chain recombines TRBV6-2 or TRBV6-3 with TRBJ1-1; D uncertain. This CDR3 is built from 14 residues. V was cut by 6 bases and J by 5 bases, with 16 bases left in between. Germline CDR1 is MNHEY and CDR2 is SVGEGT. CDR3 protein: CASRYDKLETEAFY. CDR3 nucleotides: TGTGCCAGCAGATACGACAAACTAGAGACTGAAGCTTTCTAT.

The chain recombines TRBV27 with TRBJ1-3, with TRBD1 matching 11 bases. CDR1 and CDR2 (germline): MNHEY, SMNVEV (reference sequence). With V trimmed by 5 bases and J by 4 bases, 4 bases remained unmatched. The CDR3 has 15 residues. CDR3 nucleotide sequence: TGTGCCAGCAGTAAAGGACAGGGGGCCGGAAACACCATATATTTT. Protein product: CASSKGQGAGNTIYF.

This clonotype was detected a few times. V is TRBV19 and J is TRBJ1-5; D gene ambiguous. V lost 1 base and J 6 bases, leaving 16 bases between the germline ends. The CDR3 spans 16 residues. CDR1 is LNHDA and CDR2 is SQIVND in the germline V gene (reference sequence). DNA for the CDR3: TGTGCCAGTAGTATAGCCTCACATCCCTGGGGTCAGCCCCAGCATTTT. Protein sequence: CASSIASHPWGQPQHF. The full variable domain, with the rest looked up from reference TRBV19 and TRBJ1-5, is DGGITQSPKYLFRKEGQNVTLSCEQNLNHDAMYWYRQDPGQGLRLIYYSQIVNDFQKGDIAEGYSVSREKKESFPLTVTSAQKNPTAFYLCASSIASHPWGQPQHFGDGTRLSIL.

This clonotype turned up a few times. This chain joins TRBV7-9 and TRBJ2-5; weak D call: TRBD1 (6 bases). Per germline, CDR1 SEHNR and CDR2 FQNEAQ (reference sequence). The CDR3 has 15 residues. Trimming stripped 4 bases from V and 0 bases from J, with 12 bases between. The CDR3 protein is CASSSTQGYQETQYF. The CDR3 DNA reads as TGTGCCAGCAGCTCGACACAGGGCTACCAAGAGACCCAGTACTTC.

This chain connects TRBV4-3 to TRBJ1-2, with a possible D match to TRBD1 (5 bases). V lost 0 bases, J lost 4 bases, and 15 bases lay in between. The CDR3 has 16 amino acids. Looked up from germline, CDR1 is LGHNA and CDR2 is YSLEER. CDR3 amino acids: CASSQEISGQSYGYTF. The CDR3 DNA reads as TGCGCCAGCAGCCAAGAGATTTCAGGGCAGAGCTATGGCTACACCTTC.

About this clonotype itself: This may stem from a read error, because a much larger clone lies one nucleotide away. The J gene is TRBJ2-3, the V gene TRBV2, with 9 bases identical to TRBD1. From germline, CDR1 is SNHLY and CDR2 FYNNEI. This CDR3 is built from 16 residues. Unmatched junction bases numbered 7, after V lost 4 bases and J lost 2 bases. CDR3 residues: CASSGGQGSITDTQYF. The CDR3 coding sequence is TGTGCCAGCAGTGGAGGACAGGGGTCAATCACAGATACGCAGTATTTT.

There are a few counts of this clonotype. The chain employs TRBV6-2 or TRBV6-3 and TRBJ2-2, with 8 nucleotides matching TRBD1. Germline V gene lookup returns CDR1 MNHEY and CDR2 SVGEGT. CDR3 length: 20 residues. V was pared by 2 bases and J by 1 base, with 15 bases of the junction left unmatched. CDR3 sequence reads: CASSYPSPGRGQQNTGELFF. CDR3 DNA sequence: TGTGCCAGCAGTTACCCTTCCCCTGGCAGGGGGCAACAGAACACCGGGGAGCTGTTTTTT.

V usage is TRBV9 and J usage is TRBJ2-3, with 8 bases fitting TRBD2. Losses at the gene ends were 4 bases for V and 0 bases for J; bases not matched to a gene: 7. Germline V gene lookup returns CDR1 SGDLS and CDR2 YYNGEE. This CDR3 is built from 16 residues. CDR3 DNA sequence: TGTGCCAGCAGCCTCCGAGCGGGGGAGAGCACAGATACGCAGTATTTT. Protein sequence: CASSLRAGESTDTQYF.

The table lists this clonotype with a few counts. The J gene is TRBJ1-1, the V gene TRBV29-1; the D gene is possibly TRBD1 (5 bases). Trimming cost V 7 bases and J 3 bases, with 15 bases left between them. CDR1 and CDR2 from the germline V gene are SQVTM and ANQGSEA. The CDR3 extends over 13 amino acids. Here the CDR3 DNA reads TGCAGCGCTCCGGGGGTCTGGGACACTGAAGCTTTCTTT. Its translation is CSAPGVWDTEAFF.

In its sample, this clonotype was seen a few times. The chain uses TRBV27 and TRBJ2-2, with D maybe TRBD2 (6 bases). V lost 5 bases to trimming and J lost 3 bases, with 10 bases between them. The V gene's germline CDR1 is MNHEY and CDR2 SMNVEV (reference sequence). This CDR3 is 14 amino acids long. CDR3 in amino acids: CASSRLGHTGELFF. The CDR3 DNA sequence: TGTGCCAGCAGTAGACTAGGCCACACCGGGGAGCTGTTTTTT.

The gene calls are TRBV6-5 and TRBJ2-7, with D tentatively TRBD1 (6 bases). V was pared by 2 bases and J by 1 base, with 12 bases between. The length of the CDR3 is 15 residues. Germline values: CDR1 MNHEY, CDR2 SVGAGI. CDR3 coding DNA: TGTGCCAGCAGTTACAAGGACAGTGCTTCCTACGAGCAGTACTTC. Its translation is CASSYKDSASYEQYF.

This clonotype was detected only a few times. V is TRBV27 and J is TRBJ2-7; 12 bases are a match to TRBD1. CDR1 and CDR2 from the germline V gene are MNHEY and SMNVEV (reference sequence). V lost 2 bases to trimming and J lost 5 bases; unmatched junction nucleotides: 10. The CDR3 runs 17 residues. The chain's CDR3 is CASSLIFGTGGRNEQYF. As DNA, the CDR3 is TGTGCCAGCAGTTTAATTTTTGGGACAGGGGGCAGGAACGAGCAGTACTTC.

On this clonotype itself: This may stem from a read error, because a much larger clone lies one nucleotide away. The chain links TRBV28 to TRBJ2-3; D is ambiguous. This CDR3 has 12 amino acids. The ends were cut back, 5 bases at V and 4 bases at J, with 7 bases in the middle. CDR1 and CDR2 (germline): MDHEN, SYDVKM. The CDR3 region is CASSTPADTQYF. CDR3 DNA: TGTGCCAGCAGTACCCCCGCAGATACGCAGTATTTT.

In regard to this clonotype: A single base separates this from a much larger clone, so it may be a read error. V usage is TRBV30 and J usage is TRBJ2-5; TRBD1 might be the D (6 bases). Trimming took off 4 bases at V and 4 bases at J, with 13 bases between the two ends. The V gene's germline CDR1 is GTSNPN and CDR2 SVGIG (reference sequence). The CDR3 extends over 13 amino acids. DNA for the CDR3: TGTGCCTGGACACGCTGGGGGCTAGAGACCCAGTACTTC. It specifies CAWTRWGLETQYF.